A selection of T cell receptor beta chains follows, all from one sample in a study of blood T cell repertoires in COVID-19. TCRdb's table, derived via immunoSEQ multiplex PCR, lists solely in-frame clones and lacks some. The top ten hold about 0.8% of the sample, which has more than 90,000 clones, 75% to 90% seen once. Sequences were obtained from peripheral blood. The source of these receptors is a woman in her seventies with acute or convalescent COVID-19. The CDR3 runs from the conserved cysteine through the conserved F or W. D genes are given only for firm matches. Not all rows give a size; the values are once, few, many and, for expanded clones, a class.

CDR3 length: 15; J gene: TRBJ1-3; D gene: NA; clone size: NA; V gene: TRBV5-1; CDR3 protein: CASSLWGGAGNTIYF; CDR3 DNA: TGCGCCAGCAGCCTTTGGGGGGGAGCTGGAAACACCATATATTTT
CDR3 length: 14; J gene: TRBJ1-2; D gene: TRBD1; clone size: few; V gene: TRBV11-2; CDR3 protein: CASSIDRAGYGYTF; CDR3 DNA: TGTGCCAGCAGCATAGACAGGGCAGGCTATGGCTACACCTTC
CDR3 length: 15; J gene: TRBJ2-3; D gene: NA; clone size: NA; V gene: TRBV9; CDR3 protein: CASSAPSGGGDTQYF; CDR3 DNA: TGTGCCAGCAGCGCCCCGTCCGGGGGAGGAGATACGCAGTATTTT
CDR3 length: 12; J gene: TRBJ1-1; D gene: TRBD1; clone size: NA; V gene: TRBV28; CDR3 protein: CASSLLTGGAFF; CDR3 DNA: TGTGCCAGCAGTCTGCTTACAGGGGGAGCTTTCTTT
CDR3 length: 15; J gene: TRBJ2-5; D gene: TRBD1; clone size: NA; V gene: TRBV9; CDR3 protein: CASSIQGAHQETQYF; CDR3 DNA: TGTGCCAGCAGCATCCAGGGGGCGCATCAAGAGACCCAGTACTTC
CDR3 length: 14; J gene: TRBJ2-5; D gene: NA; clone size: NA; V gene: TRBV29-1; CDR3 protein: CSAAKGGNQETQYF; CDR3 DNA: TGCAGCGCCGCGAAGGGGGGGAACCAAGAGACCCAGTACTTC
CDR3 length: 15; J gene: TRBJ2-1; D gene: NA; clone size: once; V gene: TRBV6-5; CDR3 protein: CASSRGLSRANEQFF; CDR3 DNA: TGTGCCAGCAGTAGGGGACTTTCAAGGGCCAATGAGCAGTTCTTC
CDR3 length: 15; J gene: TRBJ2-5; D gene: NA; clone size: NA; V gene: TRBV9; CDR3 protein: CASSPRGDDQETQYF; CDR3 DNA: TGTGCCAGCAGCCCCCGAGGCGATGATCAGGAGACCCAGTACTTC
CDR3 length: 15; J gene: TRBJ1-5; D gene: NA; clone size: NA; V gene: TRBV28; CDR3 protein: CASSPTLVSNQPQHF; CDR3 DNA: TGTGCCAGCAGTCCGACTCTAGTTAGCAATCAGCCCCAGCATTTT
CDR3 length: 14; J gene: TRBJ1-2; D gene: NA; clone size: NA; V gene: TRBV6-6; CDR3 protein: CASSRDGMEGGYTF; CDR3 DNA: TGTGCCAGCAGCCGCGACGGGATGGAAGGTGGCTACACCTTC
CDR3 length: 12; J gene: TRBJ2-3; D gene: NA; clone size: NA; V gene: TRBV5-4; CDR3 protein: CASSLATDTQYF; CDR3 DNA: TGTGCCAGCAGCCTAGCAACAGATACGCAGTATTTT
CDR3 length: 12; J gene: TRBJ2-1; D gene: NA; clone size: NA; V gene: TRBV6-4; CDR3 protein: CASSVQGGEQFF; CDR3 DNA: TGTGCCAGCAGTGTCCAGGGAGGTGAGCAGTTCTTC
CDR3 length: 15; J gene: TRBJ2-5; D gene: NA; clone size: few; V gene: TRBV7-9; CDR3 protein: CASSLGESGVETQYF; CDR3 DNA: TGTGCCAGCAGCTTAGGAGAGTCGGGTGTAGAGACCCAGTACTTC
CDR3 length: 14; J gene: TRBJ2-2; D gene: TRBD1; clone size: NA; V gene: TRBV5-1; CDR3 protein: CASSNQQGAGELFF; CDR3 DNA: TGCGCCAGCAGCAATCAACAGGGGGCCGGGGAGCTGTTTTTT
CDR3 length: 12; J gene: TRBJ1-2; D gene: TRBD1; clone size: NA; V gene: TRBV2; CDR3 protein: CASSPQGEGYTF; CDR3 DNA: TGTGCCAGCAGTCCACAGGGGGAGGGCTACACCTTC
CDR3 length: 13; J gene: TRBJ1-2; D gene: NA; clone size: NA; V gene: TRBV5-6; CDR3 protein: CASSLAAGYGYTF; CDR3 DNA: TGTGCCAGCAGCTTGGCCGCGGGTTATGGCTACACCTTC
CDR3 length: 14; J gene: TRBJ1-2; D gene: TRBD1; clone size: NA; V gene: TRBV9; CDR3 protein: CASSRTTGGGGYTF; CDR3 DNA: TGTGCCAGCAGCAGAACGACAGGGGGAGGTGGCTACACCTTC
CDR3 length: 16; J gene: TRBJ2-2; D gene: TRBD1; clone size: NA; V gene: TRBV6-5; CDR3 protein: CASSYSTGVSTGELFF; CDR3 DNA: TGTGCCAGCAGTTACTCGACAGGGGTGAGCACCGGGGAGCTGTTTTTT
CDR3 length: 17; J gene: TRBJ2-6; D gene: TRBD1; clone size: NA; V gene: TRBV5-6; CDR3 protein: CASSTWDSLSGANVLTF; CDR3 DNA: TGTGCCAGCAGCACCTGGGACAGCCTCTCTGGGGCCAACGTCCTGACTTTC
CDR3 length: 13; J gene: TRBJ1-1; D gene: TRBD1; clone size: NA; V gene: TRBV19; CDR3 protein: CASSLTGDTEAFF; CDR3 DNA: TGTGCCAGTAGTCTGACAGGGGACACTGAAGCTTTCTTT
CDR3 length: 11; J gene: TRBJ2-1; D gene: NA; clone size: NA; V gene: TRBV6-5; CDR3 protein: CASTLAGSQFF; CDR3 DNA: TGTGCCAGCACTCTAGCAGGATCGCAGTTCTTC
CDR3 length: 12; J gene: TRBJ1-5; D gene: NA; clone size: NA; V gene: TRBV7-2; CDR3 protein: CASSSLGGAQHF; CDR3 DNA: TGTGCCAGCAGTTCTTTAGGGGGGGCCCAGCATTTT
CDR3 length: 15; J gene: TRBJ2-3; D gene: NA; clone size: NA; V gene: TRBV24-1; CDR3 protein: CATSALTGGTDTQYF; CDR3 DNA: TGTGCCACCAGTGCCCTGACGGGGGGCACAGATACGCAGTATTTT
CDR3 length: 15; J gene: TRBJ1-4; D gene: TRBD1; clone size: few; V gene: TRBV5-1; CDR3 protein: CASSPIQGAREKLFF; CDR3 DNA: TGCGCCAGCAGCCCTATACAGGGGGCGCGTGAAAAACTGTTTTTT
CDR3 length: 14; J gene: TRBJ1-3; D gene: NA; clone size: NA; V gene: TRBV6-5; CDR3 protein: CASSLQGSGNTIYF; CDR3 DNA: TGTGCCAGCAGTTTACAGGGCTCTGGAAACACCATATATTTT
CDR3 length: 15; J gene: TRBJ2-3; D gene: TRBD1; clone size: NA; V gene: TRBV2; CDR3 protein: CASSPDRGIPDTQYF; CDR3 DNA: TGTGCCAGCAGCCCAGACAGGGGGATCCCAGATACGCAGTATTTT
CDR3 length: 15; J gene: TRBJ2-5; D gene: NA; clone size: NA; V gene: TRBV10-2; CDR3 protein: CASSEPDYLRETQYF; CDR3 DNA: TGCGCCAGCAGTGAGCCGGACTATCTCCGGGAGACCCAGTACTTC
CDR3 length: 14; J gene: TRBJ1-1; D gene: NA; clone size: once; V gene: TRBV19; CDR3 protein: CASRLQDMNTEAFF; CDR3 DNA: TGTGCCAGTCGTCTGCAGGACATGAACACTGAAGCTTTCTTT
CDR3 length: 14; J gene: TRBJ1-1; D gene: TRBD1; clone size: NA; V gene: TRBV30; CDR3 protein: CAWSGDRGVTEAFF; CDR3 DNA: TGTGCCTGGAGTGGGGACAGGGGGGTGACTGAAGCTTTCTTT
CDR3 length: 15; J gene: TRBJ1-5; D gene: NA; clone size: NA; V gene: TRBV29-1; CDR3 protein: CSVSIRAGSNQPQHF; CDR3 DNA: TGCAGCGTTTCAATCCGGGCGGGGAGCAATCAGCCCCAGCATTTT
CDR3 length: 14; J gene: TRBJ2-3; D gene: TRBD2; clone size: NA; V gene: TRBV7-2; CDR3 protein: CASSLGGRADTQYF; CDR3 DNA: TGTGCCAGCAGCTTAGGTGGGAGGGCAGATACGCAGTATTTT
CDR3 length: 16; J gene: TRBJ2-1; D gene: NA; clone size: NA; V gene: TRBV6-1; CDR3 protein: CASSEAVGRAYNEQFF; CDR3 DNA: TGTGCCAGCAGTGAAGCGGTGGGCAGGGCCTACAATGAGCAGTTCTTC
CDR3 length: 17; J gene: TRBJ2-7; D gene: TRBD1; clone size: NA; V gene: TRBV7-2; CDR3 protein: CASSLGLSGQGVPEQYF; CDR3 DNA: TGTGCCAGCAGCTTAGGATTATCTGGACAGGGGGTCCCCGAGCAGTACTTC
CDR3 length: 16; J gene: TRBJ1-4; D gene: NA; clone size: NA; V gene: TRBV3-1/TRBV3-2; CDR3 protein: CASSLSAGGANEKLFF; CDR3 DNA: TGTGCCAGCAGCCTGAGCGCGGGTGGGGCTAATGAAAAACTGTTTTTT
CDR3 length: 11; J gene: TRBJ1-6; D gene: NA; clone size: once; V gene: TRBV2; CDR3 protein: CASSYKSPLHF; CDR3 DNA: TGTGCCAGCAGTTACAAATCACCCCTCCACTTT
CDR3 length: 13; J gene: TRBJ1-5; D gene: NA; clone size: NA; V gene: TRBV7-9; CDR3 protein: CASSSGNNQPQHF; CDR3 DNA: TGTGCCAGCAGCTCGGGTAACAATCAGCCCCAGCATTTT